Sequencing of this T cell receptor (beta chain) was carried out in a study of blood T cells in healthy people across ages. Whole-study context: In model experiments, template switching was able to capture about one barcoded beta molecule for every two T cells that were present.

It was ten milliliters of peripheral blood that were drawn from each donor. Alongside a J-beta primer mix, a sample-barcoded 5' primer served in a second PCR lasting roughly 6 to 11 cycles. A template-switch adaptor with 12 random nucleotides tagged each cDNA molecule. TCRdb re-derived calls from the 5' RACE reads in MiXCR, one entry per CDR3 protein. Among hundreds of thousands of distinct CDR3 sequences listed, approximately 52% were seen once. CDR3 length: 16 amino acids. J gave up 3 bases and V 3 bases, and 4 bases lay outside the gene matches. CDR1 is MGHDK and CDR2 is SYGVNS in the germline V gene.

The gene calls are TRBV25-1 and TRBJ2-6; 8 nucleotides align to TRBD1. The sequencing sample was made of blood. This sequence was found in a woman of 80 years or more in good health. CDR3 loop: CASSDRGLGGANVLTF. The CDR3 DNA reads TGTGCCAGCAGTGACAGGGGGCTAGGTGGGGCCAACGTCCTGACTTTC.